This T cell receptor beta chain was retrieved from a study of blood T cell repertoires in COVID-19. Germline trimming cut 5 bases from V and 0 bases from J; bases unmatched to any gene: 3. Germline CDR1 is SGHTA and CDR2 is FQGTGA. This CDR3 has 15 residues. Sequencing was performed with immunoSEQ multiplex PCR; in TCRdb, only in-frame clones are kept and a portion is missing. The sample carries under 85,000 clones, approximately 84% recorded once. The sample comprised peripheral blood. The chain is built from TRBV7-3 and TRBJ2-2, with TRBD1 matching 7 bases. The receptor was derived from a man aged 45 to 65 with COVID-19, enrolled during active disease. CDR3 DNA: TGTGCCAGCAGCCCCGGACAGGCGAACACCGGGGAGCTGTTTTTT. The encoded protein is CASSPGQANTGELFF.